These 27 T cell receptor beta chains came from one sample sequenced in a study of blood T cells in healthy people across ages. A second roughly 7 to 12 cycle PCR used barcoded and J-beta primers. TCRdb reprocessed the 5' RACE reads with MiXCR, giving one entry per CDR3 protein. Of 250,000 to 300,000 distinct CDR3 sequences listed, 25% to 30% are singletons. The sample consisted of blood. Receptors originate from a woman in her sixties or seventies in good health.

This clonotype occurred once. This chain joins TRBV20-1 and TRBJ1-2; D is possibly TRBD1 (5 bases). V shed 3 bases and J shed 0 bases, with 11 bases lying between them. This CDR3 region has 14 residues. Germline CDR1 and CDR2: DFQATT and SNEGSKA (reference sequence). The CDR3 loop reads CSASRGLANYGYTF. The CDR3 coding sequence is TGCAGTGCTAGCCGGGGCTTAGCTAACTATGGCTACACCTTC.

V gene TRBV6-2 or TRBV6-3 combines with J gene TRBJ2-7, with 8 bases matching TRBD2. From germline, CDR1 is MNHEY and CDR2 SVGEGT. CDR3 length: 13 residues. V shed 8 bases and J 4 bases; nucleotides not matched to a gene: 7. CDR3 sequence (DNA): TGTGCCAGCTTGCGGGGGGCCTCGTACGAGCAGTACTTC. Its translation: CASLRGASYEQYF.

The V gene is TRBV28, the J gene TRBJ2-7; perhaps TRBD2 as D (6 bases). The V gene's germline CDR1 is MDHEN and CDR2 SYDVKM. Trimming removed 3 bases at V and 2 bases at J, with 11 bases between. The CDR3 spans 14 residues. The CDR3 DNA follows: TGTGCCAGCAGTTTGGTGGCGGGGACCTACGAGCAGTACTTC. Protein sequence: CASSLVAGTYEQYF.

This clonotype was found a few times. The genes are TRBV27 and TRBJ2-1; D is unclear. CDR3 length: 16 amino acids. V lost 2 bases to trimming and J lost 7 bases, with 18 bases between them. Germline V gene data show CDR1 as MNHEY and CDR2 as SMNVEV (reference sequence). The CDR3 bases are TGTGCCAGCAGTTTAAACCTCGCCCACGCCCGGAATGAGCAGTTCTTC. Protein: CASSLNLAHARNEQFF.

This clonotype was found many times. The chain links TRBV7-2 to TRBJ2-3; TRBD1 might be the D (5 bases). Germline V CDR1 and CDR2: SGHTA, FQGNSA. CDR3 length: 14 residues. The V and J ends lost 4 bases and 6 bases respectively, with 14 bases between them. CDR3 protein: CASSSSRVGDTQYF. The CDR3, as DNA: TGTGCCAGCAGCTCGAGCAGGGTTGGGGATACGCAGTATTTT.

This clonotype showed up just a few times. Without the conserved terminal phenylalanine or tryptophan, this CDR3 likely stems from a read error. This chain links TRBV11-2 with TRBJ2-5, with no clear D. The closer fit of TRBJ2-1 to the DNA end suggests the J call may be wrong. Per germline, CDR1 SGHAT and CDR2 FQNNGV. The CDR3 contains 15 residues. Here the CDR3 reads CASSLGADLYGEQFL. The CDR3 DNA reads TGTGCCAGCAGCTTAGGGGCGGACCTGTACGGTGAGCAGTTCCTC.

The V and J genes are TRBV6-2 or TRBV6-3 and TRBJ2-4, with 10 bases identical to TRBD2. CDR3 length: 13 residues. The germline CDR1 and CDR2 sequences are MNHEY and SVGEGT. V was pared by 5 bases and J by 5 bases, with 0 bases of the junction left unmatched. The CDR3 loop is CASSGLAENIQYF. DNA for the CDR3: TGTGCCAGCAGTGGACTAGCGGAAAACATTCAGTACTTC.

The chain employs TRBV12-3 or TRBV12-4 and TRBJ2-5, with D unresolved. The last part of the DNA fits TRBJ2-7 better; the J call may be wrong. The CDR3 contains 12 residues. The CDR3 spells CASSLAFYEQYF. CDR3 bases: TGTGCCAGCAGCCTCGCCTTCTACGAGCAGTACTTC.

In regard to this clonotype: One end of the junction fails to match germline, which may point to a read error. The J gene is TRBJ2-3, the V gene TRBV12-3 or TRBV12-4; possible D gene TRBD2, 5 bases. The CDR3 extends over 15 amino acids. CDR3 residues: CASSPSGLTADAQYF. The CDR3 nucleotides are TGTGCCAGCAGTCCCTCGGGGTTGACGGCAGATGCGCAGTATTTT.

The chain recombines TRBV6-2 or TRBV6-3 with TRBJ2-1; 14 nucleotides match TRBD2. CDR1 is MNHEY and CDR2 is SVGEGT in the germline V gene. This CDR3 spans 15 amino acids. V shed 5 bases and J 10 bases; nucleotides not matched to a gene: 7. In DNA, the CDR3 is TGTGCCAGCAGTGCGAACGGACTAGCGGGAGGAGAGCAGTTCTTC. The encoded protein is CASSANGLAGGEQFF.

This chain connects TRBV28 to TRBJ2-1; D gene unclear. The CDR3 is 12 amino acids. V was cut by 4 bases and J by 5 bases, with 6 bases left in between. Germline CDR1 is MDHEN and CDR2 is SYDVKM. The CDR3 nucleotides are TGTGCCAGCAGTTCCACGGACAATGAGCAGTTCTTC. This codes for CASSSTDNEQFF.

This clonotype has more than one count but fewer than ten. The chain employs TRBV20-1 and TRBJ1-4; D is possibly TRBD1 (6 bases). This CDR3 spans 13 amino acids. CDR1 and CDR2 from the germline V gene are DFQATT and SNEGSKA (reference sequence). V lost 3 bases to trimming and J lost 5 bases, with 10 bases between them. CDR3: CSAREGGNEKLFF. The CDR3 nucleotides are TGCAGTGCTAGGGAAGGGGGGAATGAAAAACTGTTTTTT.

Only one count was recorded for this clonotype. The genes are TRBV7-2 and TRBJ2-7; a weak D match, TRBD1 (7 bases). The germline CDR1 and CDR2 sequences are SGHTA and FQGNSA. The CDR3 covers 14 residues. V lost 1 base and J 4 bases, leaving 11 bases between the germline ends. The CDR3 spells CASSLGRGLYEQYF. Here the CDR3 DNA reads TGTGCCAGCAGCTTAGGGAGGGGGCTTTACGAGCAGTACTTC.

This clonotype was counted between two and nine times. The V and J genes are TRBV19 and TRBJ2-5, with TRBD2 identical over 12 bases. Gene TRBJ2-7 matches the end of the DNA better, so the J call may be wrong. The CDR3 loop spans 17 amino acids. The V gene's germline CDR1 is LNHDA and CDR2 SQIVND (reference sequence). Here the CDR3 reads CASSPKLAGGGRDEQYF. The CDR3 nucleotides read TGTGCCAGTAGTCCCAAACTAGCGGGAGGAGGTCGCGACGAGCAGTACTTC.

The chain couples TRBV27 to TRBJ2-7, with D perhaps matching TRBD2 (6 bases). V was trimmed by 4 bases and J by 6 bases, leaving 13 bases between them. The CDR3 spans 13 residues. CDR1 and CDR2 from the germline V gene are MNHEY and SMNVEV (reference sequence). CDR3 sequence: CASSSLDYGEQYF. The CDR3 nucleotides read TGTGCCAGCAGTTCCCTGGACTATGGCGAGCAGTACTTC.

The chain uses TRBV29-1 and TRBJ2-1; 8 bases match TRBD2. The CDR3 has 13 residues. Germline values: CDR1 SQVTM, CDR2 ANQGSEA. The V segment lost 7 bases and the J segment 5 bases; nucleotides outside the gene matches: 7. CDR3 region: CSAREGLNNEQFF. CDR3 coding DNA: TGCAGCGCCCGGGAGGGCCTTAACAATGAGCAGTTCTTC.

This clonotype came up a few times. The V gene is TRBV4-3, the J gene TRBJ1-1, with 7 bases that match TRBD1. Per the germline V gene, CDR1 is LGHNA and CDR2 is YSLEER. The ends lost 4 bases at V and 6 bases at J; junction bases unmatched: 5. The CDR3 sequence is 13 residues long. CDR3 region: CASSLNRGAEAFF. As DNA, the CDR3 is TGCGCCAGCAGCCTCAACAGGGGCGCTGAAGCTTTCTTT.

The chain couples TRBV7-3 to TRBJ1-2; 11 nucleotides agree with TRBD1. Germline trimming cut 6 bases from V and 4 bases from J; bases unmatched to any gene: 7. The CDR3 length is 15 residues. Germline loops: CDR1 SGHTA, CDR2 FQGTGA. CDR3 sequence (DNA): TGTGCCAGCAGTTTGTCGGGACAGGGGGGCTATGGCTACACCTTC. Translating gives CASSLSGQGGYGYTF.

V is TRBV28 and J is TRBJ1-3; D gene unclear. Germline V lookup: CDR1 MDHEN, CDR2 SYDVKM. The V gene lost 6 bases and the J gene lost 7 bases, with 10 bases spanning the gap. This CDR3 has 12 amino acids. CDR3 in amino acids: CASSRARNTIYF. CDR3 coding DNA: TGTGCCAGCAGCCGAGCACGTAACACCATATATTTT.

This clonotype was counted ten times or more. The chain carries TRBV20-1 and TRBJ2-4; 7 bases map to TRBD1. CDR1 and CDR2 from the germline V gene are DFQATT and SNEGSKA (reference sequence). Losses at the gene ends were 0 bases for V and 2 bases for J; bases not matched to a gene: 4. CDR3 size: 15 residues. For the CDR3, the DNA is TGCAGTGCTAGAGATCAGGGGGTGACCAAAAACATTCAGTACTTC. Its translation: CSARDQGVTKNIQYF.

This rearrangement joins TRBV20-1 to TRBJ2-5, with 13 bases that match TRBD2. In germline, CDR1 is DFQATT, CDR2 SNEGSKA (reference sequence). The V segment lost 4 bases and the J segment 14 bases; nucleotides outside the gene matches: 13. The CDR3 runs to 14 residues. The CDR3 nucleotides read TGCAGTGCTAAGGAGGGAACTAGCGGGAGGGGTGATTACTTC. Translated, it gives CSAKEGTSGRGDYF.

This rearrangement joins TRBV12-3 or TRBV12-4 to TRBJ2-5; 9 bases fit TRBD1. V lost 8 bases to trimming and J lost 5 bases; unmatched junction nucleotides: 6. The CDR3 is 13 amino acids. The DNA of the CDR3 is TGTGCCAGCGGGGACAGGGCACTGGAGACCCAGTACTTC. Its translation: CASGDRALETQYF.

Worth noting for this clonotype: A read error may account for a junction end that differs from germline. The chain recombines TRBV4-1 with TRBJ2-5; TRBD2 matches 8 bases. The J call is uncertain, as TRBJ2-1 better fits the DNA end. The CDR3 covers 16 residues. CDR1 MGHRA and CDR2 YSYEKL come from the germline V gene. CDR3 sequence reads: CASSQGGLAGYNDQFF. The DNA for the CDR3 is TGCGCCAGCAGCCAAGGCGGACTAGCCGGTTACAATGATCAGTTCTTC.

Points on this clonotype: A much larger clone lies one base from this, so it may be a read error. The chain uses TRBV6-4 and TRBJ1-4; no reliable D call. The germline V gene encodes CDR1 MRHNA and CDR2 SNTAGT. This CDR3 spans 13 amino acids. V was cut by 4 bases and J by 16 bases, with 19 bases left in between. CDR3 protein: CASSGNNNRVRFF. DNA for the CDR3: TGTGCCAGCAGTGGCAATAACAACCGGGTTAGGTTTTTT.

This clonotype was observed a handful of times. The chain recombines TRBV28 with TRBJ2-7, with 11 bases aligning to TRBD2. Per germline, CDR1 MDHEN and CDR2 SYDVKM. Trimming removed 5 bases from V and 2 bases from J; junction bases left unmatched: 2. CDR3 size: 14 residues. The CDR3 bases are TGTGCCAGCAGTACGGGACTAGCGGCCTACGAGCAGTACTTC. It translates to CASSTGLAAYEQYF.

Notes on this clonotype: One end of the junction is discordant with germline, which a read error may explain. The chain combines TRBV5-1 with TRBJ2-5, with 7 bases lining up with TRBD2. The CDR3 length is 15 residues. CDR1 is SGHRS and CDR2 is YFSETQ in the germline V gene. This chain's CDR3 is CASSTGALGGETQSF. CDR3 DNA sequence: TGCGCCAGCAGTACGGGAGCTCTGGGGGGGGAGACCCAGTCCTTC.

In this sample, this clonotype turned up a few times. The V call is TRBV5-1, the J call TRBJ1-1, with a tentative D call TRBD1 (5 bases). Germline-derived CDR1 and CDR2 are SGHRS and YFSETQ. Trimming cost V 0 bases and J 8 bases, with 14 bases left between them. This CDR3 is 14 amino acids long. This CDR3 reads CASSLAPTEGEAFF. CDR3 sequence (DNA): TGCGCCAGCAGCTTGGCCCCGACGGAGGGGGAAGCTTTCTTT.